This TCR beta chain was profiled in a study of cytomegalovirus exposure and HLA in healthy donors. Whole-study context: Early released data had tens of millions of unique TCRs, all coming from HLA-typed donors.

With 60 Vbeta and 13 Jbeta primers, the PCR was carried out. As processed by the authors: Roughly 11 million shared chains were among approximately 80 million unique TCR beta chains counted in a later analysis. The repertoire was sequenced with immunoSEQ multiplex PCR; TCRdb's copy has only in-frame clones and lacks some. That table is the source of V, J and clone size, and D and trimming were worked out from the DNA. The repertoire holds about 140,000 clones, with around three quarters as singletons. Study results and limitations: Being productive about 87% or about 30% of the time was typical of most TCR beta V segments in an earlier analysis.

Trimming took 1 base from V and 0 from J, leaving 9 bases between them. CDR3 length: 15 amino acids. The germline V gene has CDR1 SGHTA and CDR2 FQGTGA. This clone was observed a few times. Its antigen is still unknown. The chain carries TRBV7-3 and TRBJ1-2, with D perhaps TRBD1 (5 bases). The TCR sequence derives from a man aged 35-49 years in good health and CMV-seronegative. Input material: PBMCs. CDR3 sequence: CASSLSGGANYGYTF. In DNA, the CDR3 is TGTGCCAGCAGCTTAAGTGGGGGGGCTAACTATGGCTACACCTTC. Variable domain in full (rest from reference TRBV7-3 and TRBJ1-2): GAGVSQTPSNKVTEKGKYVELRCDPISGHTALYWYRQSLGQGPEFLIYFQGTGAADDSGLPNDRFFAVRPEGSVSTLKIQRTERGDSAVYLCASSLSGGANYGYTFGSGTRLTVV.